The text below deals with one T cell receptor beta chain. Using immunoSEQ multiplex PCR, the repertoire was profiled, and TCRdb retains in-frame clones only, with some absent. The table includes fewer than 250,000 clones, about 85% detected once. This record comes from a study of blood T cell repertoires in COVID-19. This CDR3 comprises 13 residues. The V gene end was trimmed by 7 bases and the J gene end by 7 bases; junction bases not matched to a gene: 8. Germline lookup yields CDR1 SGHAT and CDR2 FQDESV (reference sequence). The clonotype comes from a man aged 25 to 40 who had recovered from COVID-19. Sequencing was performed on PBMCs or T cells enriched from blood (not recorded which). The chain has TRBV11-1 and TRBJ2-7; TRBD1 agrees at 9 bases. CDR3 DNA sequence: TGTGCCAGCACCACAGGGGGCCCTTTGGAGCAGTACTTC. It yields the protein CASTTGGPLEQYF.